These T cell receptor beta chains were read from a single sample in a study of cytomegalovirus exposure and HLA in healthy donors. The table came from immunoSEQ multiplex PCR; TCRdb's copy has only in-frame clones and leaves some out. The table records approximately 180,000 clones, about 81% of them present only once. Sequencing was performed on PBMCs. The receptors shown here come from a young man in good health and CMV-seronegative. Each CDR3 is given with its conserved first and last residue. A D gene is named only where the DNA matches it firmly. For some rows the clone size is stated as once, few or many, or as a class when expanded; others skip it.

v_call: TRBV5-8; d_call: TRBD2; clone_size: .; j_call: TRBJ2-2; cdr3_nt: TGTGCCAGCAGCCTGACTAGCGAAACCGGGGAGCTGTTTTTT; cdr3_aa: CASSLTSETGELFF
v_call: TRBV19; d_call: TRBD2; clone_size: .; j_call: TRBJ2-1; cdr3_nt: TGTGCCAGTAGTATTAGCGGGGCCTACAATGAGCAGTTCTTC; cdr3_aa: CASSISGAYNEQFF
v_call: TRBV4-1; d_call: TRBD2; clone_size: .; j_call: TRBJ2-7; cdr3_nt: TGCGCCAGCAGCCCTGATCAACTCCGGACTAGCGGGAGTTGG; cdr3_aa: CASSPDQLRTSGSW
v_call: TRBV6-5; d_call: TRBD1; clone_size: .; j_call: TRBJ1-5; cdr3_nt: TGTGCCAGCAGTGACGGACAGGGTCGGCAGCCCCAGCATTTT; cdr3_aa: CASSDGQGRQPQHF
v_call: TRBV7-9; d_call: .; clone_size: .; j_call: TRBJ2-1; cdr3_nt: TGTGCCAGCAGCTTAGCGCCTAGCCTGGATGAGCAGTTCTTC; cdr3_aa: CASSLAPSLDEQFF
v_call: TRBV7-6; d_call: TRBD2; clone_size: .; j_call: TRBJ2-5; cdr3_nt: TGTGCCAGCAGCCCCGGGGGGGGATTCCAAGAGACCCAGTACTTC; cdr3_aa: CASSPGGGFQETQYF
v_call: TRBV10-3; d_call: TRBD2; clone_size: .; j_call: TRBJ2-3; cdr3_nt: TGTGCCATCAGAGGACTAGCGGGAGACACAGATACGCAGTATTTT; cdr3_aa: CAIRGLAGDTDTQYF
v_call: TRBV4-2; d_call: TRBD2; clone_size: once; j_call: TRBJ2-3; cdr3_nt: TGTGCCAGCAGCCATGCGGGAGAAGAAGATACGCAGTATTTT; cdr3_aa: CASSHAGEEDTQYF
v_call: TRBV10-3; d_call: .; clone_size: .; j_call: TRBJ2-2; cdr3_nt: TGTGCCATCAGGGGGGACGGGGGGCGTAACACCGGGGAGCTGTTTTTT; cdr3_aa: CAIRGDGGRNTGELFF
v_call: TRBV2; d_call: .; clone_size: .; j_call: TRBJ1-5; cdr3_nt: TGTGCCAGCAGTGAAGCCCACAGGGCGATCAATCAGCCCCAGCATTTT; cdr3_aa: CASSEAHRAINQPQHF
v_call: TRBV7-6; d_call: TRBD2; clone_size: once; j_call: TRBJ2-2; cdr3_nt: TGTGCCAGCAGCCCCAGGACTAGCGTAGGGGAGCTGTTTTTT; cdr3_aa: CASSPRTSVGELFF